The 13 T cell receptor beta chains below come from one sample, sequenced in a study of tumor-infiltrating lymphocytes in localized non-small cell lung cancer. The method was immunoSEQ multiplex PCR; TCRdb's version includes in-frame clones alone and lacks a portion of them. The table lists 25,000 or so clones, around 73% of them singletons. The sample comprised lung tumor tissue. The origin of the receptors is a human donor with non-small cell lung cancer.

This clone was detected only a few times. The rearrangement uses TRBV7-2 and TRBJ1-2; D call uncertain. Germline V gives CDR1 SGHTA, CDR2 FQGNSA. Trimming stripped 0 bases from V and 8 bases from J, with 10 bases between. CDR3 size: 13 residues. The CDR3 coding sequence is TGTGCCAGCAGCTTAGCGTCGGGAGTGGGCTACACCTTC. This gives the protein CASSLASGVGYTF.

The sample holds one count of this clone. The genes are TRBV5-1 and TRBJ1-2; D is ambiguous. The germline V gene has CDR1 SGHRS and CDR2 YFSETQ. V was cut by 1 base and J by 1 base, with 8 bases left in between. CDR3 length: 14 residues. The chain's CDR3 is CASSLSISNYGYTF. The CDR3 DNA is TGCGCCAGCAGCTTGAGTATAAGTAACTATGGCTACACCTTC.

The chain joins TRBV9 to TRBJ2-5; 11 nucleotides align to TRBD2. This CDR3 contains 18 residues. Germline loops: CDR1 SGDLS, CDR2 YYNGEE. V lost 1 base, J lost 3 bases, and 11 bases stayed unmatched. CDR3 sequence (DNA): TGTGCCAGCAGCGTACAGACTAGCGGGGCCCCGGTTGAAGAGACCCAGTACTTC. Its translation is CASSVQTSGAPVEETQYF.

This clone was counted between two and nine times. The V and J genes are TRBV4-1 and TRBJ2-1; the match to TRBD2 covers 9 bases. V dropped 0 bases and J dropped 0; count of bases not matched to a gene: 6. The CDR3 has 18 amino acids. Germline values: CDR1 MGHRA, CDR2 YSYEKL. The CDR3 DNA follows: TGCGCCAGCAGCCAAGAAGTTCTAGCGGGGAGCTCCTACAATGAGCAGTTCTTC. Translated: CASSQEVLAGSSYNEQFF.

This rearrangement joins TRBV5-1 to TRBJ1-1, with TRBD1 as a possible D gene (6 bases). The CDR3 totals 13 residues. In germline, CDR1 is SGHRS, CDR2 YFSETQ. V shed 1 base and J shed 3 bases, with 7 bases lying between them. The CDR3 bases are TGCGCCAGCAGCTTGACAGGGTACACTGAAGCTTTCTTT. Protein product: CASSLTGYTEAFF.

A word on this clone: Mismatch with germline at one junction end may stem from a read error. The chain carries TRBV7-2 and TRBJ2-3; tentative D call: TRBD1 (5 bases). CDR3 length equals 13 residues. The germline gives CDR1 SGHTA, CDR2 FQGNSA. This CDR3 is CASSLVVTGVPDF. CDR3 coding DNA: TGTGCCAGCAGCTTAGTCGTAACAGGCGTTCCGGATTTT.

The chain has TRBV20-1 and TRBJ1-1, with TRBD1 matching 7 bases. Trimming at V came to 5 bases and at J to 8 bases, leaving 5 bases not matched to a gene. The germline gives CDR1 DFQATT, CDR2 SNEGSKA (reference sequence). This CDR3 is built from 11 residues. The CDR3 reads CSAGDRLEAFF. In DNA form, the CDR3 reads TGCAGTGCTGGGGACAGATTGGAAGCTTTCTTT.

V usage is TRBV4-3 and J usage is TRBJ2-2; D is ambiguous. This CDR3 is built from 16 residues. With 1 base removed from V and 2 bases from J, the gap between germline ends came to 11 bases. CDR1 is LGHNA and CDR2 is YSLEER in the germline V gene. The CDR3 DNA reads TGCGCCAGCAGCCAAGGTGTCTCAGATAACACCGGGGAGCTGTTTTTT. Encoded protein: CASSQGVSDNTGELFF.

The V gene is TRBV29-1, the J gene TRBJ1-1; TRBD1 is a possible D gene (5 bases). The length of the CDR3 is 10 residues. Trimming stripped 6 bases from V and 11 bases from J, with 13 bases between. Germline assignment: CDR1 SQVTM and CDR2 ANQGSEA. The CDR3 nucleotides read TGCAGCGTCGGGATCAGGGAGGCTTTCTTT. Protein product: CSVGIREAFF.

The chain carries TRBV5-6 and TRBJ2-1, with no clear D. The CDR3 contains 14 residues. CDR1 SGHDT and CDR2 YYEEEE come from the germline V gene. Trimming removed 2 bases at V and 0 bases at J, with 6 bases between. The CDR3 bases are TGTGCCAGCAGCTTCACTACCTCCTACAATGAGCAGTTCTTC. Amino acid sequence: CASSFTTSYNEQFF. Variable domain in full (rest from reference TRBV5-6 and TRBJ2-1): DAGVTQSPTHLIKTRGQQVTLRCSPKSGHDTVSWYQQALGQGPQFIFQYYEEEERQRGNFPDRFSGHQFPNYSSELNVNALLLGDSALYLCASSFTTSYNEQFFGPGTRLTVL.

CDR3: CASTETGSAANEKLFF. The CDR3 DNA reads as TGTGCCAGCACCGAGACAGGGTCCGCGGCTAATGAAAAACTGTTTTTT. This chain links TRBV5-6 with TRBJ1-4; 7 bases map to TRBD1. The germline CDR1 and CDR2 sequences are SGHDT and YYEEEE. The length of the CDR3 is 16 residues. The trim removed 6 bases at V and 3 bases at J, leaving 11 bases unmatched.

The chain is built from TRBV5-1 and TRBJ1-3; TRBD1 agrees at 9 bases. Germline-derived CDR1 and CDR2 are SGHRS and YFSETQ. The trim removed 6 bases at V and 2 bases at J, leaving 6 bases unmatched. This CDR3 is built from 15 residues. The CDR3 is CASKETGGTGNTIYF. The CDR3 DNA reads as TGCGCCAGCAAAGAGACAGGGGGAACTGGAAACACCATATATTTT.

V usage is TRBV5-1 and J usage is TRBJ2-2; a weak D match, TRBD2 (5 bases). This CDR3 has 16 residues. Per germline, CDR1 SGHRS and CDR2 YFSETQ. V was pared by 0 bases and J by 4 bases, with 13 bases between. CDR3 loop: CASSLDAGRGTGELFF. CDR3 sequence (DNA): TGCGCCAGCAGCTTGGACGCTGGCCGGGGCACCGGGGAGCTGTTTTTT.